Presented here are 20 T cell receptor beta chains from one specimen sequenced in a study of CD8+CD57+ T cells in acquired aplastic anemia. Genomic DNA constituted the template upon which TCR beta VDJ and CDR3 profiling was performed. One entry per CDR3 protein, called by TCRdb with MiXCR from the reads. Of tens of thousands of distinct CDR3 sequences listed, roughly two thirds were seen once; the top ten hold more than 80%. For sequencing, patients were chosen who had shown expansion of CD8+CD57+ cells by flow cytometry. The sample comprised sorted CD4+, CD8+, or CD8+CD57+ T cells (not recorded which) from PBMCs. Source of these receptors: a human donor with aplastic anemia.

This chain connects TRBV24-1 to TRBJ1-1; 8 nucleotides match TRBD1. This CDR3 is 14 amino acids long. With 3 bases clipped from V and 5 bases from J, the junction kept 4 bases outside the gene matches. In germline, CDR1 is KGHDR, CDR2 SFDVKD. CDR3 bases: TGTGCCACCAGTGATGACAGGGGTGGGACTGAAGCTTTCTTT. As protein: CATSDDRGGTEAFF.

In its sample, this clonotype was seen many times. The chain combines TRBV10-2 with TRBJ2-7; D is unclear. The V and J ends lost 3 bases and 7 bases respectively, with 7 bases between them. Germline V gene sequence: CDR1 WSHSY, CDR2 SAAADI. The CDR3 extends over 11 amino acids. CDR3 in amino acids: CASSDSLEQYF. DNA of the CDR3: TGCGCCAGCAGTGACTCCTTGGAGCAGTACTTC.

As DNA, the CDR3 is TGCGCCAGCAGTGGGAGTGGGGGCCTCCTCTGGGGAAACACCATATATTTT. It is translated as CASSGSGGLLWGNTIYF. This chain connects TRBV10-1 to TRBJ1-3; TRBD1 is a possible D gene (6 bases). The CDR3 is 17 residues long. V lost 4 bases and J lost 4, with 20 bases in between. CDR1 is WNHNN, CDR2 SYGVQD, per germline (reference sequence).

This sequence joins TRBV7-2 and TRBJ2-7; D gene uncertain. The germline CDR1 and CDR2 sequences are SGHTA and FQGNSA. V was pared by 5 bases and J by 0 bases, with 11 bases between. The CDR3 has 14 residues. The CDR3 nucleotides are TGTGCCAGCAGCCCAACGATTAGCTCCTACGAGCAGTACTTC. Protein product: CASSPTISSYEQYF.

This clonotype came up a few times. The chain uses TRBV9 and TRBJ1-6, with D possibly being TRBD1 (5 bases). This CDR3 spans 12 amino acids. V gave up 7 bases and J gave up 7 bases, with 9 bases separating them. In germline, CDR1 is SGDLS, CDR2 YYNGEE. The CDR3 DNA reads TGTGCCAGCGGAGACAGCAATTCACCCCTCCACTTT. Amino acid sequence: CASGDSNSPLHF.

This chain links TRBV7-9 with TRBJ2-5; 8 bases are shared with TRBD2. The trim removed 5 bases at V and 5 bases at J, leaving 4 bases unmatched. CDR1 and CDR2 from the germline V gene are SEHNR and FQNEAQ (reference sequence). This CDR3 is built from 13 residues. The chain's CDR3 is CASSTGLVETQYF. The CDR3 DNA reads as TGTGCCAGCAGCACGGGACTAGTGGAGACCCAGTACTTC.

This rearrangement joins TRBV2 to TRBJ2-1; D may be TRBD2 (6 bases). CDR3 length: 15 residues. V was trimmed by 6 bases and J by 8 bases, leaving 20 bases between them. In germline, CDR1 is SNHLY, CDR2 FYNNEI. In nucleotides, the CDR3 is TGTGCCAGCAGGGCCCGACTAGAAACGGGCGATGAGCAGTTCTTC. It is translated as CASRARLETGDEQFF.

The genes are TRBV6-1 and TRBJ1-1; maybe TRBD1 (5 bases). Germline V gene lookup returns CDR1 MNHNS and CDR2 SASEGT. The CDR3 runs to 14 residues. V lost 6 bases and J 4 bases, leaving 15 bases between the germline ends. Here the CDR3 reads CASSQTGWVTEAFF. The DNA of the CDR3 is TGTGCCAGCAGCCAAACAGGTTGGGTCACTGAAGCTTTCTTT.

This clonotype was seen only once. The chain combines TRBV15 with TRBJ1-5, with D perhaps matching TRBD1 (5 bases). The V end lost 0 bases, the J end lost 0 bases, and 12 bases lay between the germline ends. Per germline, CDR1 LNHNV and CDR2 YYDKDF (reference sequence). The CDR3 length is 17 residues. The CDR3 here is CATSRDLRGISNQPQHF. The DNA of the CDR3 is TGTGCCACCAGCAGAGATTTGCGGGGGATTAGCAATCAGCCCCAGCATTTT.

The genes are TRBV10-1 and TRBJ2-2; tentatively, D is TRBD1 (5 bases). The V end lost 6 bases, the J end lost 6 bases, and 17 bases lay between the germline ends. CDR3 size: 15 residues. Germline lookup yields CDR1 WNHNN and CDR2 SYGVQD (reference sequence). The chain's CDR3 is CASRTVLRPAGELFF. Written as DNA, the CDR3 is TGCGCCAGCAGGACAGTCCTCCGCCCCGCCGGGGAGCTGTTTTTT.

The chain combines TRBV5-1 with TRBJ2-3, with D unresolved. V was trimmed by 0 bases and J by 5 bases, leaving 4 bases between them. CDR3 size: 12 residues. Germline CDR1 SGHRS, CDR2 YFSETQ. CDR3 amino acids: CASSLDGDTQYF. DNA for the CDR3: TGCGCCAGCAGCTTGGATGGAGATACGCAGTATTTT.

This chain connects TRBV24-1 to TRBJ1-2; no clear D gene. The CDR3 is 12 amino acids. Germline-derived CDR1 and CDR2 are KGHDR and SFDVKD. Trimming took off 7 bases at V and 0 bases at J, with 5 bases between the two ends. The CDR3 reads CATRQANYGYTF. The CDR3 nucleotides read TGTGCCACCAGGCAAGCTAACTATGGCTACACCTTC.

This clonotype has a single count. The chain is built from TRBV7-9 and TRBJ2-7; the D is unclear. The length of the CDR3 is 11 residues. CDR1 SEHNR and CDR2 FQNEAQ come from the germline V gene (reference sequence). Trimming stripped 4 bases from V and 9 bases from J, with 10 bases between. CDR3 in DNA: TGTGCCAGCAGCTCTCCGTGGGGGCAGTACTTC. This gives the protein CASSSPWGQYF.

V and J are TRBV20-1 and TRBJ1-2; D uncertain. This CDR3 spans 13 amino acids. The V end lost 3 bases, the J end lost 8 bases, and 16 bases lay between the germline ends. Germline V gene sequence: CDR1 DFQATT, CDR2 SNEGSKA (reference sequence). CDR3 bases: TGCAGTGCTAGCCCTTCGATGGGTTTGGGCTACACCTTC. It yields the protein CSASPSMGLGYTF.

In its sample, this clonotype ranks as medium-sized. V gene TRBV27 combines with J gene TRBJ1-2; D possibly corresponds to TRBD1 (6 bases). Germline CDR1 and CDR2: MNHEY and SMNVEV (reference sequence). The CDR3 length is 12 residues. The V and J ends lost 6 bases and 8 bases respectively, with 13 bases between them. The DNA for the CDR3 is TGTGCCAGCAGACAGGGTTATCAGGGCTACACCTTC. This codes for CASRQGYQGYTF.

V usage is TRBV2 and J usage is TRBJ1-1; possibly TRBD1 for D (5 bases). From germline, CDR1 is SNHLY and CDR2 FYNNEI. The V gene lost 5 bases and the J gene lost 3 bases, with 10 bases spanning the gap. The length of the CDR3 is 13 residues. The CDR3 sequence: CASSLLGDTEAFF. CDR3 nucleotide sequence: TGTGCCAGCAGTTTGCTGGGGGACACTGAAGCTTTCTTT.

The chain employs TRBV20-1 and TRBJ1-1; TRBD1 matches at 8 bases. Germline V gene lookup returns CDR1 DFQATT and CDR2 SNEGSKA (reference sequence). The CDR3 runs 16 residues. Losses at the gene ends were 0 bases for V and 3 bases for J; bases not matched to a gene: 9. CDR3 protein: CSARDVNRGEDTEAFF. The CDR3 region has the DNA TGCAGTGCTAGAGATGTAAACAGGGGGGAGGACACTGAAGCTTTCTTT.

V usage is TRBV5-1 and J usage is TRBJ2-5, with a possible D match to TRBD2 (7 bases). V was clipped by 6 bases and J by 4 bases, with 16 bases between them. The CDR3 covers 14 residues. CDR1 and CDR2 from the germline V gene are SGHRS and YFSETQ. CDR3 DNA: TGCGCCAGCACCGGGGGGCGAGCGGGAGAGACCCAGTACTTC. It translates to CASTGGRAGETQYF.

The chain combines TRBV19 with TRBJ2-5; TRBD1 or TRBD2 may be the D gene (7 bases each). Per the germline V gene, CDR1 is LNHDA and CDR2 is SQIVND (reference sequence). V was cut by 5 bases and J by 2 bases, with 12 bases left in between. The CDR3 loop spans 14 amino acids. This CDR3 reads CASSGGDSQETQYF. DNA for the CDR3: TGTGCCAGTAGTGGGGGGGACAGTCAAGAGACCCAGTACTTC.

The V gene is TRBV11-2, the J gene TRBJ2-3, with D perhaps matching TRBD2 (5 bases). The ends were cut back, 6 bases at V and 10 bases at J, with 14 bases in the middle. CDR1 is SGHAT and CDR2 is FQNNGV in the germline V gene. The CDR3 extends over 12 amino acids. The CDR3: CASRRAGPAQYF. CDR3 DNA: TGTGCCAGCAGGCGGGCCGGACCGGCGCAGTATTTT.